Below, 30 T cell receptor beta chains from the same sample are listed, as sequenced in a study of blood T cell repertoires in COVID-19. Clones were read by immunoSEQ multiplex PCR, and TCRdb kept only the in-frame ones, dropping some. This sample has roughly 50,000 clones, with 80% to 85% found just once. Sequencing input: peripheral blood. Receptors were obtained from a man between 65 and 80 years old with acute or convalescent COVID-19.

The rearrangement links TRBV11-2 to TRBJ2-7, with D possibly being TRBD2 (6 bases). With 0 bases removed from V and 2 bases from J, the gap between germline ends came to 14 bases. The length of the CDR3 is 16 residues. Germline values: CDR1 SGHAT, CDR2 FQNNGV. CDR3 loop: CASSLDTRGLPYEQYF. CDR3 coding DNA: TGTGCCAGCAGCTTAGATACGCGGGGTTTGCCCTACGAGCAGTACTTC.

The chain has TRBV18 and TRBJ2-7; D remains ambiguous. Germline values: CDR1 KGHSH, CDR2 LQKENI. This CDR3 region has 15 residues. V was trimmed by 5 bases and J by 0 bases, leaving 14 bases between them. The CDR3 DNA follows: TGTGCCAGCTCATCCCCCGAGCGAAGCTCCTACGAGCAGTACTTC. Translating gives CASSSPERSSYEQYF.

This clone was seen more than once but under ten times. CDR3 sequence: CASSHDPTPSSYNEQFF. CDR3 coding DNA: TGTGCCAGCAGCCACGACCCGACTCCGAGCTCCTACAATGAGCAGTTCTTC. The chain links TRBV3-1 (or the pseudogene TRBV3-2) to TRBJ2-1, with no clear D. Looked up from germline, CDR1 is LGHDT and CDR2 is YNNKEL (reference sequence). The CDR3 has 17 amino acids. The V end was cut by 3 bases, the J end by 0 bases, with 15 bases between.

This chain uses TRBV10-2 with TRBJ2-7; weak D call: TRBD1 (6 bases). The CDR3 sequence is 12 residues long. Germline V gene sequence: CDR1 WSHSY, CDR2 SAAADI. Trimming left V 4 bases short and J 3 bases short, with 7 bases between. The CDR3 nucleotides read TGCGCCAGCAGTGGAGGGGGCTACGAGCAGTACTTC. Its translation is CASSGGGYEQYF.

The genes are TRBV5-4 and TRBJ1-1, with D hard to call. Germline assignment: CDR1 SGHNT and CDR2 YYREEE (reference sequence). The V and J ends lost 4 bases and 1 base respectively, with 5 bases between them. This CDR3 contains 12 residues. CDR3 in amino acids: CASSPENTEAFF. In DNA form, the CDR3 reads TGTGCCAGCAGCCCAGAGAACACTGAAGCTTTCTTT. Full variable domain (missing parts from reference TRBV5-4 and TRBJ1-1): ETGVTQSPTHLIKTRGQQVTLRCSSQSGHNTVSWYQQALGQGPQFIFQYYREEENGRGNFPPRFSGLQFPNYSSELNVNALELDDSALYLCASSPENTEAFFGQGTRLTVV.

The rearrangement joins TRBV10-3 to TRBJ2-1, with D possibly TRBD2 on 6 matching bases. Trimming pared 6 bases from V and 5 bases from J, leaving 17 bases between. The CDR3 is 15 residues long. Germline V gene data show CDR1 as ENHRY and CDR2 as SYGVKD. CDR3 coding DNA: TGTGCCATCAGCCGACTAGTCCTAGACCACAATGAGCAGTTCTTC. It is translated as CAISRLVLDHNEQFF.

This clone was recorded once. CDR3 loop: CASSLAGGANKETQYF. CDR3 nucleotides: TGTGCCAGCAGCTTAGCGGGGGGAGCCAACAAAGAGACCCAGTACTTC. The chain joins TRBV7-2 to TRBJ2-5, with D possibly matching TRBD2 (6 bases). Germline assignment: CDR1 SGHTA and CDR2 FQGNSA. V was clipped by 0 bases and J by 3 bases, with 14 bases between them. This CDR3 is 16 amino acids long.

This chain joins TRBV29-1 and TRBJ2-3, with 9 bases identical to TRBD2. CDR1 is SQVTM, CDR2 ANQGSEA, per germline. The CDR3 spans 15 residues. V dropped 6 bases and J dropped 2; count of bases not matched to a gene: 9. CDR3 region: CSVVLGGRATDTQYF. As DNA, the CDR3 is TGCAGCGTCGTCCTCGGCGGGAGGGCCACAGATACGCAGTATTTT.

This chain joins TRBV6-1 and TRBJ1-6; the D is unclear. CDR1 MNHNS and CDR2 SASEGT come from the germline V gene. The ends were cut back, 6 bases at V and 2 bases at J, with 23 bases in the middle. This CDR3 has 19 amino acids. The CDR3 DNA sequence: TGTGCCAGCAGCGAACCCCGGGTCATGAGGAGCGCCTATAATTCACCCCTCCACTTT. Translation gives CASSEPRVMRSAYNSPLHF.

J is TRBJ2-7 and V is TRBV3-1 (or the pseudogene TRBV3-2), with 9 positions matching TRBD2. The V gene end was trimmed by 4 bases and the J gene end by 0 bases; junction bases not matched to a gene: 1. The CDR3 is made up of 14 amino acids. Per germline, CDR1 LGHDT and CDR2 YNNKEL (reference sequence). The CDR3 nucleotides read TGTGCCAGCAGCCTTAGCGGGAGCTCCTACGAGCAGTACTTC. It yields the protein CASSLSGSSYEQYF.

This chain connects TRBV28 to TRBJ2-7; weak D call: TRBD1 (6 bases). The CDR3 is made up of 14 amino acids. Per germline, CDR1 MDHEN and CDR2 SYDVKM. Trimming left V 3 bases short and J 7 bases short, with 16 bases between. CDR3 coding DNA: TGTGCCAGCAGTTTCGACCAGGGGACGAGGGAGCAGTACTTC. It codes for CASSFDQGTREQYF. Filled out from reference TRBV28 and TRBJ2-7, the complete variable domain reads DVKVTQSSRYLVKRTGEKVFLECVQDMDHENMFWYRQDPGLGLRLIYFSYDVKMKEKGDIPEGYSVSREKKERFSLILESASTNQTSMYLCASSFDQGTREQYFGPGTRLTVT.

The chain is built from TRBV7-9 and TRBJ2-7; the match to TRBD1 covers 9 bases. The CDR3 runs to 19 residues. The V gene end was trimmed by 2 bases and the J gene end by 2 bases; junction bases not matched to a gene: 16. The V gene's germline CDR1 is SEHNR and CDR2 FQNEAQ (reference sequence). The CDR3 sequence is CASSLYSGQGNLWAYEQYF. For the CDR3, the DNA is TGTGCCAGCAGCTTATATTCGGGACAGGGTAACTTATGGGCCTACGAGCAGTACTTC.

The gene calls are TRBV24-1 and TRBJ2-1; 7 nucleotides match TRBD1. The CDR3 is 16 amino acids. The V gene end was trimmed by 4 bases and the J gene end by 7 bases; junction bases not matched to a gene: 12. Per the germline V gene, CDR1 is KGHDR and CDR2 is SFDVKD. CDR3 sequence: CATSDAGTAITNEQFF. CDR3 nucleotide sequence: TGTGCCACCAGTGACGCCGGGACAGCTATTACAAATGAGCAGTTCTTC.

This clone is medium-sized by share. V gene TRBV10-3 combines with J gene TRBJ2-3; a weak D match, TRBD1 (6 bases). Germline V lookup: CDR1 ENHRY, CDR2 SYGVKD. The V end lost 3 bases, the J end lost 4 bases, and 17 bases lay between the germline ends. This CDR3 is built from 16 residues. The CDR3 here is CAISDLDSQRADTQYF. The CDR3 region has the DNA TGTGCCATCAGTGACCTGGACAGCCAGAGGGCAGATACGCAGTATTTT.

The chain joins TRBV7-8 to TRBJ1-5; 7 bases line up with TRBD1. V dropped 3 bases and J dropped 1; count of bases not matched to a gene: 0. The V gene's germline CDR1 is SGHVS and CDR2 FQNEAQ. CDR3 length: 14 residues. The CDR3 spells CASSLGQSNQPQHF. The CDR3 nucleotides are TGTGCCAGCAGCTTGGGACAGAGCAATCAGCCCCAGCATTTT.

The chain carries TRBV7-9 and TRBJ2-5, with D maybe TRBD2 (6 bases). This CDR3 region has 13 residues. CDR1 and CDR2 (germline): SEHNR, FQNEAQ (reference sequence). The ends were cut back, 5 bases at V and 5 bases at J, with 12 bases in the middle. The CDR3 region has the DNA TGTGCCAGCAGCCCGGTAGGGAGGGAGACCCAGTACTTC. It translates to CASSPVGRETQYF. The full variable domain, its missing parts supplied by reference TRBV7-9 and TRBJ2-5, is DTGVSQNPRHKITKRGQNVTFRCDPISEHNRLYWYRQTLGQGPEFLTYFQNEAQLEKSRLLSDRFSAERPKGSFSTLEIQRTEQGDSAMYLCASSPVGRETQYFGPGTRLLVL.

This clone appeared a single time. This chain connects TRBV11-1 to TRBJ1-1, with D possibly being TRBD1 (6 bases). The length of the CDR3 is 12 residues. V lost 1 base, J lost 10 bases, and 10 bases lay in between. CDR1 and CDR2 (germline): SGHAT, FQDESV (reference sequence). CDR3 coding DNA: TGTGCCAGCAGCTTAGGGGGACAAAGAGCTTTCTTT. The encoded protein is CASSLGGQRAFF. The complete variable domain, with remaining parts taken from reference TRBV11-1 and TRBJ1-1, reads EAEVAQSPRYKITEKSQAVAFWCDPISGHATLYWYRQILGQGPELLVQFQDESVVDDSQLPKDRFSAERLKGVDSTLKIQPAELGDSAMYLCASSLGGQRAFFGQGTRLTVV.

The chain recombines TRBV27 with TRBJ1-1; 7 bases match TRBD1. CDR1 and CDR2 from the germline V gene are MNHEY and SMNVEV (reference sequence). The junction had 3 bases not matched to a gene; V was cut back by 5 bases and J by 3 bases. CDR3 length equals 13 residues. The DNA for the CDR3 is TGTGCCAGCAGTCTAGGGGGCCACACTGAAGCTTTCTTT. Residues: CASSLGGHTEAFF.

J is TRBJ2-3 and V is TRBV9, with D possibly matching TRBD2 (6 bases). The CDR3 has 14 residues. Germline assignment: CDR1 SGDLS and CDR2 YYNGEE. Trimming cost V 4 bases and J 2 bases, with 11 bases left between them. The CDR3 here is CASSPLGLTDTQYF. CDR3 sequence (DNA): TGTGCCAGCAGCCCTTTGGGACTCACAGATACGCAGTATTTT. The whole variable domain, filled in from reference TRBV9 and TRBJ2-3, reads DSGVTQTPKHLITATGQRVTLRCSPRSGDLSVYWYQQSLDQGLQFLIQYYNGEERAKGNILERFSAQQFPDLHSELNLSSLELGDSALYFCASSPLGLTDTQYFGPGTRLTVL.

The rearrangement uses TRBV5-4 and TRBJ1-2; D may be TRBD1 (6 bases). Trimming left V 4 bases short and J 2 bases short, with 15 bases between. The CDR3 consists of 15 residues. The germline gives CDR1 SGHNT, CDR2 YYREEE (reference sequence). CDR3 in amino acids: CASSRSRTENYGYTF. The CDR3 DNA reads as TGTGCCAGCAGCAGATCCAGGACAGAAAACTATGGCTACACCTTC.

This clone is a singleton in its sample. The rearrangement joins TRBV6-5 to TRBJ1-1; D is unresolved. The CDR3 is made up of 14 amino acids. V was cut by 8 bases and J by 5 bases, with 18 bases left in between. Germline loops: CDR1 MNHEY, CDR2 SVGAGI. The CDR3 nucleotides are TGTGCCAGCTCCACCCGCGGGAGGTGGACTGAAGCTTTCTTT. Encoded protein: CASSTRGRWTEAFF.

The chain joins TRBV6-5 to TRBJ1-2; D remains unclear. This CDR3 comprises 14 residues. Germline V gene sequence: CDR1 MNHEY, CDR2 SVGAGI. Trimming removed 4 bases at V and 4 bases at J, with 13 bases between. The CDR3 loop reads CASSSPENSYGYTF. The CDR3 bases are TGTGCCAGCAGTTCACCGGAGAATTCCTATGGCTACACCTTC.

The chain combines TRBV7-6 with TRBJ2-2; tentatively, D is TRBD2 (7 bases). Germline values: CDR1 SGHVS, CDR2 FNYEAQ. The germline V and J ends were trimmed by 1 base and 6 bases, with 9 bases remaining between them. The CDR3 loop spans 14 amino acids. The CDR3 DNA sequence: TGTGCCAGCAGCTTAGTGCGGGGGCCCGGGGAGCTGTTTTTT. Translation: CASSLVRGPGELFF.

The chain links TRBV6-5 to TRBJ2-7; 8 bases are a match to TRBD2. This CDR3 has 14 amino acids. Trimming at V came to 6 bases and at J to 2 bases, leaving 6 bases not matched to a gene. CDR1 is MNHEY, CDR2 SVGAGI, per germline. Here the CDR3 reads CASSPGGGPYEQYF. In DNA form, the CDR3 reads TGTGCCAGCAGCCCCGGGGGGGGTCCCTACGAGCAGTACTTC.

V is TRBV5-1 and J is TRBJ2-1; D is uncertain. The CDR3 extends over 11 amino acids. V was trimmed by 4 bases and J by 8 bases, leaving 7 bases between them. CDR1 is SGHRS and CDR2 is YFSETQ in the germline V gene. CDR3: CASSLFDEQFF. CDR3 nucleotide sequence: TGCGCCAGCAGCCTGTTCGATGAGCAGTTCTTC.

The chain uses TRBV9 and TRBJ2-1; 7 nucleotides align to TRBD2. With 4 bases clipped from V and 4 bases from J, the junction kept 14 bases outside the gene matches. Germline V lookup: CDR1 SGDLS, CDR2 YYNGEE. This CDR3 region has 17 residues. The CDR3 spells CASSPGPSGSLYNEQFF. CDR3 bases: TGTGCCAGCAGCCCCGGTCCTAGCGGTTCACTTTACAATGAGCAGTTCTTC. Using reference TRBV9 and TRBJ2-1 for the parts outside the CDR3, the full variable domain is DSGVTQTPKHLITATGQRVTLRCSPRSGDLSVYWYQQSLDQGLQFLIQYYNGEERAKGNILERFSAQQFPDLHSELNLSSLELGDSALYFCASSPGPSGSLYNEQFFGPGTRLTVL.

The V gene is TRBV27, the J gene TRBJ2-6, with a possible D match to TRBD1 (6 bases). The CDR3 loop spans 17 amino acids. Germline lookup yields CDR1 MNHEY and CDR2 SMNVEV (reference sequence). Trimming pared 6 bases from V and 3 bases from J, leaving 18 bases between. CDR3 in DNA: TGTGCCAGCAGCCCTATCACAGGGTTGAGTGGGGCCAACGTCCTGACTTTC. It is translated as CASSPITGLSGANVLTF.

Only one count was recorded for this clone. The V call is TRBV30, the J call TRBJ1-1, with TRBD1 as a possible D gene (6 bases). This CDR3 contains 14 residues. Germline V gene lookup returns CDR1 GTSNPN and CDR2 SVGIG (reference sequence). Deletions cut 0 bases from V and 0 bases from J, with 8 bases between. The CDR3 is CAWSVQGLNTEAFF. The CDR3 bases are TGTGCCTGGAGTGTACAGGGCCTGAACACTGAAGCTTTCTTT.

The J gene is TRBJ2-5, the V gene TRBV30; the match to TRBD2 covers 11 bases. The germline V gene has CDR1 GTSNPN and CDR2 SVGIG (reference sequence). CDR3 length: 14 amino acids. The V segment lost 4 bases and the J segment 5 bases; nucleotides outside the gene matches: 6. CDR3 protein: CAWTKTSGTETQYF. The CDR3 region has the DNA TGTGCCTGGACCAAGACTAGCGGGACGGAGACCCAGTACTTC.

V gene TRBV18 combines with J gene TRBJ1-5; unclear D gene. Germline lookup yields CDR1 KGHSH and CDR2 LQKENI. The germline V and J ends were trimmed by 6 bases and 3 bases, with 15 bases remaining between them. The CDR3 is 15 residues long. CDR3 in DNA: TGTGCCAGCTCTCAACTCGGACTCACCAATCAGCCCCAGCATTTT. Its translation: CASSQLGLTNQPQHF.